This TCR beta chain was captured by sequencing in a study of blood T cells in healthy people across ages. Whole-study findings and limits: With unsorted PBMCs, a conclusive comparison of naive versus antigen-experienced cells was not possible. Across samples, TCR beta diversity tracked strongly with naive T cell percentage.

Primed by a sample-barcoded 5' primer and a J-beta primer mix, a second PCR proceeded for 7 to 11 cycles. TCRdb used MiXCR to reprocess the 5' RACE reads, holding one entry per CDR3 protein. The top ten hold 6.5% to 8.5% of the sample, which has 1.2 million to 1.5 million distinct CDR3 sequences, almost 60% seen once. As regards this clonotype: The antigen is unknown.

The sample consisted of blood. The receptor was isolated from a man aged 18 to 30 in good health.

The DNA of the CDR3 is TGTGCCAGCAGTTCCCAACCCCTAGCGGGAGGGCCCAGGGAGCAGTTCTTC. Protein: CASSSQPLAGGPREQFF. The V call is TRBV12-3 or TRBV12-4, the J call TRBJ2-1; 12 positions match TRBD2. The CDR3 sequence is 17 residues long. J gave up 10 bases and V 4 bases, and 14 bases lay outside the gene matches.